Below are 17 T cell receptor beta chains sequenced from a single sample in a study of cytomegalovirus exposure and HLA in healthy donors. Sequencing used immunoSEQ multiplex PCR; TCRdb keeps in-frame clones, though not all of them. The sample consists of more than 70,000 clones, almost 97% of them appearing once. What was sequenced was PBMCs. These receptors were obtained from a man between 18 and 29 years old in good health and CMV-seropositive.

The V and J genes are TRBV28 and TRBJ2-1; D remains ambiguous. The V and J ends lost 2 bases and 7 bases respectively, with 15 bases between them. The germline CDR1 and CDR2 sequences are MDHEN and SYDVKM. The CDR3 runs 15 residues. The CDR3 here is CASSLSLGSRNEQFF. The CDR3, as DNA: TGTGCCAGCAGTTTAAGTTTGGGCAGTCGGAATGAGCAGTTCTTC.

The rearrangement uses TRBV5-4 and TRBJ1-5; maybe TRBD1 (6 bases). The CDR3 spans 14 residues. Trimming removed 0 bases at V and 8 bases at J, with 12 bases between. Germline V CDR1 and CDR2: SGHNT, YYREEE (reference sequence). Here the CDR3 reads CASSLDQGREPQHF. The CDR3 nucleotides read TGTGCCAGCAGCTTGGATCAGGGGCGGGAGCCCCAGCATTTT.

The chain employs TRBV2 and TRBJ2-7; D remains unclear. The germline CDR1 and CDR2 sequences are SNHLY and FYNNEI. The length of the CDR3 is 11 residues. Trimming left V 8 bases short and J 6 bases short, with 11 bases between. The CDR3 reads CASLSWAEQYF. The DNA of the CDR3 is TGTGCCAGCCTTTCGTGGGCCGAGCAGTACTTC.

The genes are TRBV2 and TRBJ2-4, with 11 bases aligning to TRBD1. The CDR3 extends over 13 amino acids. Germline CDR1 reads SNHLY; CDR2 reads FYNNEI. V lost 11 bases to trimming and J lost 7 bases; unmatched junction nucleotides: 7. CDR3 in amino acids: CAGKDRGLNIQYF. The CDR3 coding sequence is TGTGCCGGAAAGGACAGGGGGCTGAACATTCAGTACTTC.

V and J are TRBV6-5 and TRBJ2-1; TRBD2 matches 8 bases. Per germline, CDR1 MNHEY and CDR2 SVGAGI. This CDR3 has 15 amino acids. V lost 6 bases, J lost 3 bases, and 7 bases stayed unmatched. CDR3 DNA sequence: TGTGCCAGCAGCCCTCGGGGGGGGCTCTACAATGAGCAGTTCTTC. It specifies CASSPRGGLYNEQFF.

This chain connects TRBV5-1 to TRBJ1-1, with TRBD1 matching 7 bases. The CDR3 has 12 amino acids. Germline V gene lookup returns CDR1 SGHRS and CDR2 YFSETQ. V gave up 4 bases and J gave up 6 bases; unmatched junction bases: 3. This CDR3 reads CASSRTGSEAFF. The CDR3 DNA is TGCGCCAGCAGCCGGACAGGATCTGAAGCTTTCTTT.

The chain recombines TRBV4-1 with TRBJ2-7; 11 nucleotides agree with TRBD2. This CDR3 has 15 residues. V trimming: 3 bases; J trimming: 4 bases; junction bases outside the gene matches: 5. Germline values: CDR1 MGHRA, CDR2 YSYEKL. The DNA for the CDR3 is TGCGCCAGCAGCCAGGTACTAGCGGGAGAGTACGAGCAGTACTTC. It codes for CASSQVLAGEYEQYF.

The chain joins TRBV7-8 to TRBJ2-7, with TRBD2 matching 11 bases. The J segment lost 0 bases and the V segment lost 5 bases, leaving 3 bases of the junction unmatched. This CDR3 contains 15 residues. Germline loops: CDR1 SGHVS, CDR2 FQNEAQ. CDR3 in DNA: TGTGCCAGCAGCCAGGGACTAGCGGCCTCCTACGAGCAGTACTTC. It is translated as CASSQGLAASYEQYF.

The sample holds a few counts of this clone. This chain uses TRBV7-9 with TRBJ1-1, with D perhaps matching TRBD1 (6 bases). Deletions cut 1 base from V and 5 bases from J, with 11 bases between. The CDR3 totals 14 residues. The V gene's germline CDR1 is SEHNR and CDR2 FQNEAQ (reference sequence). DNA for the CDR3: TGTGCCAGCAGCTTAGAGGGGCAGGGGACTGAAGCTTTCTTT. This encodes CASSLEGQGTEAFF.

The gene calls are TRBV7-3 and TRBJ2-2; D possibly corresponds to TRBD2 (5 bases). In germline, CDR1 is SGHTA, CDR2 FQGTGA. The CDR3 runs 14 residues. Trimming took off 3 bases at V and 9 bases at J, with 14 bases between the two ends. The chain's CDR3 is CASSFGVPGRELFF. CDR3 in DNA: TGTGCCAGCAGCTTCGGGGTCCCCGGAAGGGAGCTGTTTTTT.

A single count supports this clone. The chain recombines TRBV10-3 with TRBJ1-1; 8 positions match TRBD1. Unmatched junction bases numbered 4, after V lost 3 bases and J lost 4 bases. The CDR3 totals 14 residues. The germline V gene encodes CDR1 ENHRY and CDR2 SYGVKD. CDR3 sequence: CAISDGRGRTEAFF. CDR3 bases: TGTGCCATCAGTGATGGCAGGGGGCGCACTGAAGCTTTCTTT.

The V call is TRBV4-1, the J call TRBJ2-1; TRBD2 aligns across 10 bases. Germline CDR1 MGHRA, CDR2 YSYEKL. Trimming at V came to 4 bases and at J to 8 bases, leaving 11 bases not matched to a gene. The CDR3 is made up of 16 amino acids. The CDR3 is CASSPWASGSIHEQFF. DNA of the CDR3: TGCGCCAGCAGCCCTTGGGCTAGCGGGAGTATCCATGAGCAGTTCTTC.

The chain links TRBV18 to TRBJ2-3, with D possibly being TRBD2 (5 bases). The CDR3 is 15 residues long. The germline V gene encodes CDR1 KGHSH and CDR2 LQKENI. V gave up 3 bases and J gave up 2 bases, with 12 bases separating them. CDR3 amino acids: CASSPRGAYTDTQYF. The CDR3 DNA follows: TGTGCCAGCTCACCCCGGGGAGCTTACACAGATACGCAGTATTTT. The full variable domain, with the rest looked up from reference TRBV18 and TRBJ2-3, is NAGVMQNPRHLVRRRGQEARLRCSPMKGHSHVYWYRQLPEEGLKFMVYLQKENIIDESGMPKERFSAEFPKEGPSILRIQQVVRGDSAAYFCASSPRGAYTDTQYFGPGTRLTVL.

The chain combines TRBV5-1 with TRBJ2-3; 12 positions match TRBD2. Germline assignment: CDR1 SGHRS and CDR2 YFSETQ. Germline trimming cut 5 bases from V and 9 bases from J; bases unmatched to any gene: 13. The CDR3 spans 16 residues. The CDR3 sequence: CASSLSLAGGGETQYF. CDR3 DNA: TGCGCCAGCAGTTTGTCACTAGCGGGAGGCGGTGAAACGCAGTATTTT.

The chain uses TRBV19 and TRBJ2-7, with 8 bases lining up with TRBD1. Germline V gene sequence: CDR1 LNHDA, CDR2 SQIVND (reference sequence). The CDR3 runs 15 residues. With 4 bases clipped from V and 3 bases from J, the junction kept 8 bases outside the gene matches. The CDR3 here is CASSTTRTGSYEQYF. The CDR3 nucleotides read TGTGCCAGTAGTACAACACGGACAGGGAGCTACGAGCAGTACTTC. The full variable domain, with the rest looked up from reference TRBV19 and TRBJ2-7, is DGGITQSPKYLFRKEGQNVTLSCEQNLNHDAMYWYRQDPGQGLRLIYYSQIVNDFQKGDIAEGYSVSREKKESFPLTVTSAQKNPTAFYLCASSTTRTGSYEQYFGPGTRLTVT.

The CDR3 reads CASSLIDRGVFNEQFF. As DNA, the CDR3 is TGCGCCAGCAGCTTGATAGACAGGGGGGTTTTCAATGAGCAGTTCTTC. The rearrangement joins TRBV5-1 to TRBJ2-1; 9 nucleotides match TRBD1. The CDR3 has 16 amino acids. V shed 1 base, J shed 6 bases, and the junction held 8 bases outside the gene matches. Per the germline V gene, CDR1 is SGHRS and CDR2 is YFSETQ.

V gene TRBV5-1 combines with J gene TRBJ1-1; maybe TRBD1 (5 bases). This CDR3 has 16 residues. Germline CDR1 is SGHRS and CDR2 is YFSETQ. V was cut by 4 bases and J by 2 bases, with 18 bases left in between. Here the CDR3 DNA reads TGCGCCAGCAGCAACGCTCTCGACAGTCAAAACACTGAAGCTTTCTTT. It yields the protein CASSNALDSQNTEAFF.